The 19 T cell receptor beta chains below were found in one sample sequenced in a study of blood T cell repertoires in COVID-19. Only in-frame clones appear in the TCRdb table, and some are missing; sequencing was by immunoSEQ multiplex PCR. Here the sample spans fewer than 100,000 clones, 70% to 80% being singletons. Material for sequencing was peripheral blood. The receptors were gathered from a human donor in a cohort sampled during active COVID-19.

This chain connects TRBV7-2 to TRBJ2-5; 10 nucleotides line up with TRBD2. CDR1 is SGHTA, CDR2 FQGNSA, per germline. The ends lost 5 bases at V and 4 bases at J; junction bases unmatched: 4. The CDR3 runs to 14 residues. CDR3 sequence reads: CASSLSGRGETQYF. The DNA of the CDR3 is TGTGCCAGCAGCCTAAGCGGGAGGGGAGAGACCCAGTACTTC.

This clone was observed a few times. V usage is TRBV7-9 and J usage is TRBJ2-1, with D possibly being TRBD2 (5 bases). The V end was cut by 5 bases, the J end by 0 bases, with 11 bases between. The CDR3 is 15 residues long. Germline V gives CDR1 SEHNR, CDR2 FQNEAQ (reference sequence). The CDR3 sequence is CASSGRAGSYNEQFF. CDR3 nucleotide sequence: TGTGCCAGCAGCGGACGGGCGGGCTCCTACAATGAGCAGTTCTTC.

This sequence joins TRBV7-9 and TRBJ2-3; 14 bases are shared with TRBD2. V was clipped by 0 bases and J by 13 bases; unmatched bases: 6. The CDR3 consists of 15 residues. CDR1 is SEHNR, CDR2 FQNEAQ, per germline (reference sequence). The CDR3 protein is CASSLAGTSGSMEYF. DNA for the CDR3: TGTGCCAGCAGCTTAGCAGGGACTAGCGGGAGTATGGAGTATTTT.

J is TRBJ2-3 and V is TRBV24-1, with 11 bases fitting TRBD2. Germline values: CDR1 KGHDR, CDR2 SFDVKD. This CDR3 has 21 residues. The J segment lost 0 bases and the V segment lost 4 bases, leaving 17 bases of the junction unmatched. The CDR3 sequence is CATSDPLLAGVKKTSTDTQYF. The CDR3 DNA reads TGTGCCACCAGTGACCCCCTACTAGCGGGAGTGAAAAAGACTAGCACAGATACGCAGTATTTT.

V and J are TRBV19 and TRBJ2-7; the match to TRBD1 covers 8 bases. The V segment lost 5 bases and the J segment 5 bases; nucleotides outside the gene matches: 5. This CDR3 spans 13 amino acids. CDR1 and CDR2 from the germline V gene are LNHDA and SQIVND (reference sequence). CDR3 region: CASSPGQGHEQYF. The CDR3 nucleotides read TGTGCCAGTAGTCCCGGACAGGGCCACGAGCAGTACTTC.

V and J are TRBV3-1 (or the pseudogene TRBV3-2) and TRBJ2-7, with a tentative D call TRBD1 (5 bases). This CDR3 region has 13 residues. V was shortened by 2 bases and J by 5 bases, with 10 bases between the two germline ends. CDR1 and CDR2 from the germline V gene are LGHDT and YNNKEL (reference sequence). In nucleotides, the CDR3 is TGTGCCAGCAGCCAAACCAGGGAAAACGAGCAGTACTTC. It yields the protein CASSQTRENEQYF.

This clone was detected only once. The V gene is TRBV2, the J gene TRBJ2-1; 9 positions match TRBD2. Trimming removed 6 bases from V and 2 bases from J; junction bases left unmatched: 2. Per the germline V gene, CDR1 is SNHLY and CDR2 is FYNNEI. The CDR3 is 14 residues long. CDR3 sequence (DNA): TGTGCCAGCAGCGCTAGCGGGGCCTACAATGAGCAGTTCTTC. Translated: CASSASGAYNEQFF.

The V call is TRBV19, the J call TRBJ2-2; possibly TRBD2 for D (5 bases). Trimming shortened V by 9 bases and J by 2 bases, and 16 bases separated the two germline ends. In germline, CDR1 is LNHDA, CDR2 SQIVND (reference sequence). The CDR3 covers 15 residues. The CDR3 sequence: CASRPQDLNTGELFF. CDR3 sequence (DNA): TGTGCCAGCCGACCCCAGGACTTAAACACCGGGGAGCTGTTTTTT.

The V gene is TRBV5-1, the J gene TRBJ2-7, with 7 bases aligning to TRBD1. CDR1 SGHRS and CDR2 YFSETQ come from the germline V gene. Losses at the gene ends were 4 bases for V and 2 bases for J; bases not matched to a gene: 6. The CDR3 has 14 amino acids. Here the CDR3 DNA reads TGCGCCAGCAGCCTGGACAGGATGGCCTACGAGCAGTACTTC. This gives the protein CASSLDRMAYEQYF.

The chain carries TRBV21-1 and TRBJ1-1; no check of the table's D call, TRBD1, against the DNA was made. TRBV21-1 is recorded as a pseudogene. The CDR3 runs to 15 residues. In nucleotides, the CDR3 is TGTGCCAGCAGCATGCACAGGGGGCCGAACACTGAAGCTTTCTTT. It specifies CASSMHRGPNTEAFF.

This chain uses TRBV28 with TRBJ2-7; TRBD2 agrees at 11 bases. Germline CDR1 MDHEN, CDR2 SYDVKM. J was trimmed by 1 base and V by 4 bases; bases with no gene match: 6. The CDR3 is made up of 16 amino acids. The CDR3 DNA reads TGTGCCAGCAGTTCTAGCGGGAGGATTCAATCCTACGAGCAGTACTTC. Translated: CASSSSGRIQSYEQYF.

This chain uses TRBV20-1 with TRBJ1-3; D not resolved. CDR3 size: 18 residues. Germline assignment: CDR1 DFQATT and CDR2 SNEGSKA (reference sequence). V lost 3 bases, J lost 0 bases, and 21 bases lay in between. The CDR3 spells CSASGPRILTLSGNTIYF. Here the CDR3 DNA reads TGCAGTGCTAGTGGTCCGAGGATCTTGACCCTCTCTGGAAACACCATATATTTT.

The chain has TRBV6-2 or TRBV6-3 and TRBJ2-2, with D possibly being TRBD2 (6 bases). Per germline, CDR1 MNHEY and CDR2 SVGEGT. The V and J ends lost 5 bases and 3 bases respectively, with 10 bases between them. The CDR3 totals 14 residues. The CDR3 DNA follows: TGTGCCAGCAGTCTGACTAGTCACACCGGGGAGCTGTTTTTT. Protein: CASSLTSHTGELFF.

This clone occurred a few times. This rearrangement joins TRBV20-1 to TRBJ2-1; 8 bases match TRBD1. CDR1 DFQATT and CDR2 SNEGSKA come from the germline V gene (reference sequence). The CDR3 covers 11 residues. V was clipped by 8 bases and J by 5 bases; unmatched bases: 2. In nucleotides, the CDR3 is TGCAGTCACAGGGGGGACAATGAGCAGTTCTTC. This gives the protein CSHRGDNEQFF.

The CDR3 is CASSLDVGAGQPQHF. The CDR3 DNA is TGTGCCAGCAGCTTGGACGTGGGCGCGGGGCAGCCCCAGCATTTT. The V gene is TRBV5-5, the J gene TRBJ1-5; D remains ambiguous. Germline CDR1 is SGHKS and CDR2 is YYEKEE (reference sequence). The CDR3 length is 15 residues. Trimming pared 0 bases from V and 7 bases from J, leaving 14 bases between.

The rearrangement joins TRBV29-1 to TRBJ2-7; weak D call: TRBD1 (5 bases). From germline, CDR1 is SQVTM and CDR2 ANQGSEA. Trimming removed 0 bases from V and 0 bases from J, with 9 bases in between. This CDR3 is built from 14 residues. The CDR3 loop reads CSVEDDSYSYEQYF. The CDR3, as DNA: TGCAGCGTTGAAGATGACAGTTACTCCTACGAGCAGTACTTC.

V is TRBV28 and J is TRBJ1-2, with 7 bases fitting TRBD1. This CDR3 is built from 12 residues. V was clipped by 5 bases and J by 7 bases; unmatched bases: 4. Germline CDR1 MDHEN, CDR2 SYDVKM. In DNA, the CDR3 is TGTGCCAGCAGTCACGGACAGGTTGGCTACACCTTC. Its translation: CASSHGQVGYTF.

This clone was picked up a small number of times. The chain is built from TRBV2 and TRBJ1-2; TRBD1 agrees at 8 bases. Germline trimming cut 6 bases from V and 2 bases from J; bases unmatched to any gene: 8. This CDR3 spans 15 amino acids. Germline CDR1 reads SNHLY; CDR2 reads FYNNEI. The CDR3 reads CASRATRTGNYGYTF. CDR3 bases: TGTGCCAGCAGAGCGACCCGGACAGGGAACTATGGCTACACCTTC.

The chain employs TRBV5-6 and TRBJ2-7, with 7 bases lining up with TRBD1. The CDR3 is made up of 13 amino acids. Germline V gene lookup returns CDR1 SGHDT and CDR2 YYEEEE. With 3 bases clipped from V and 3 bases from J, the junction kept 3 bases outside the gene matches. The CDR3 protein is CASSSGTVYEQYF. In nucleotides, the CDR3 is TGTGCCAGCAGCTCCGGGACAGTCTACGAGCAGTACTTC.